The clone carrying this T cell receptor beta chain was seen a few times. Participant-reported clinical history was the basis for cohort assignment. These data come from a study of blood T cell repertoires in COVID-19. Study context: The analysed material was cDNA or gDNA that came from T cells, B-cell-depleted T cells, or PBMCs.

Some clones are missing from TCRdb's copy, which holds only in-frame ones; the method was immunoSEQ multiplex PCR. Of fewer than 250,000 clones in the sample, 83% are singletons; the top ten hold 4.8%. Germline assignment: CDR1 LGHDT and CDR2 YNNKEL (reference sequence). V was trimmed by 1 base and J by 1 base, leaving 13 bases between them. This CDR3 is built from 16 residues. Sample: PBMCs or T cells enriched from blood (not recorded which). The receptor was isolated from a woman aged 45-59 years who had been exposed to COVID-19. The chain couples TRBV3-1 (or the pseudogene TRBV3-2) to TRBJ1-1; D is undetermined. CDR3 residues: CASSQGPFRGNTEAFF. CDR3 nucleotides: TGTGCCAGCAGCCAAGGCCCCTTTCGCGGGAACACTGAAGCTTTCTTT.